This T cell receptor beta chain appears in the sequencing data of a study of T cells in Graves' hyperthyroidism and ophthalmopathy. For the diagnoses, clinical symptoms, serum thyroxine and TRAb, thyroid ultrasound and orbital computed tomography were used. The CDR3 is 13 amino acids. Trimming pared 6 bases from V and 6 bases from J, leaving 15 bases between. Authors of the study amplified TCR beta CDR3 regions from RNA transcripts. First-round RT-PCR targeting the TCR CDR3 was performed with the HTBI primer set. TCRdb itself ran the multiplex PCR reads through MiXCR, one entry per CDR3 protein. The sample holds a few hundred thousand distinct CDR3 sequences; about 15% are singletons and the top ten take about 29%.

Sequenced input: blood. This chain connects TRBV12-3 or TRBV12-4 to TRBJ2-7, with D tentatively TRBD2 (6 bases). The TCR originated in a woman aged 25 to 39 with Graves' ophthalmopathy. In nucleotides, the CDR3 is TGTGCCAGCAGGCCGGGACTCCTCTGCGAGCAGTACTTC. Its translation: CASRPGLLCEQYF.